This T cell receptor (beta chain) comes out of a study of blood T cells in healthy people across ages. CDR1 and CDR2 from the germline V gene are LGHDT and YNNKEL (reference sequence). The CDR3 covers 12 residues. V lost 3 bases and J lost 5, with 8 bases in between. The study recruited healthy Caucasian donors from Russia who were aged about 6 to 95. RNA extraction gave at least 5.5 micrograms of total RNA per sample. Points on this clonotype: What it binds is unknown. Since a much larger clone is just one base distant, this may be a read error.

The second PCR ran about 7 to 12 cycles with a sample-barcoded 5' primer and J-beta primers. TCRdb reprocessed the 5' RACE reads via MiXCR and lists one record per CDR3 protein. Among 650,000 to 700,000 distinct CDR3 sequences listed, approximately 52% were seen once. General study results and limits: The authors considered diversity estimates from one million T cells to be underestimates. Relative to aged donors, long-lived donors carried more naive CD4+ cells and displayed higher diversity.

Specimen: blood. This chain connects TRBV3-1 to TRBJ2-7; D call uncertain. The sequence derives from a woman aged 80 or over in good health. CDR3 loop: CASSHLQDEQYF. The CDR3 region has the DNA TGTGCCAGCAGCCACCTCCAGGACGAGCAGTACTTC.